This T cell receptor (beta chain) was identified during a study of radiotherapy plus CTLA-4 blockade in lung cancer. Generated by immunoSEQ multiplex PCR, the TCRdb table keeps only in-frame clones and is missing some. The sample comprises more than 95,000 clones, roughly 79% of which are singletons, and approximately 3% rests with the top ten. The sequencing used peripheral blood, collected from a patient treated with radiotherapy plus ipilimumab. This clonotype was obtained from a human donor with non-small cell lung cancer who had a partial response to radiotherapy plus ipilimumab. Some clones in this sample may be carry-over from other donors' samples.

CDR3 coding DNA: TGCGCCAGCAGCTTAGGAGGGTCTAGCACAGATACGCAGTATTTT. This gives the protein CASSLGGSSTDTQYF. The chain links TRBV5-1 to TRBJ2-3; a possible D gene is TRBD2 (6 bases). The CDR3 is 15 amino acids. The germline CDR1 and CDR2 sequences are SGHRS and YFSETQ. V lost 2 bases to trimming and J lost 0 bases, with 10 bases between them.